This T cell receptor beta chain was recorded in a study of response to subunit inactivated influenza vaccine. V was pared by 4 bases and J by 10 bases, with 7 bases of the junction left unmatched. Germline CDR1 is SGHTA and CDR2 is FQGNSA. This CDR3 has 13 amino acids. Regarding this clonotype: Its antigen is unidentified.

MiXCR was run by TCRdb on the RT-PCR reads, yielding one entry per CDR3 protein. The sample shows some 850,000 distinct CDR3 sequences, about a fifth of them seen only once. Broader study findings: Authors suggested seasonal influenza vaccinations each recruit few new T cells.

This clonotype was obtained from a man aged 50 to 59 who received an inactivated influenza vaccine. This material consisted of PBMCs from blood, taken 4 to 6 days after vaccination. V gene TRBV7-2 combines with J gene TRBJ1-1, with 9 bases matching TRBD1. CDR3 loop: CASSSPGQGVAFF. The CDR3 nucleotides are TGTGCCAGCAGCTCCCCGGGACAGGGTGTAGCTTTCTTT.